The rows below give T cell receptor beta chains drawn from one sample of a study of T cells in Graves' hyperthyroidism and ophthalmopathy. From the multiplex PCR reads, TCRdb called clonotypes with MiXCR, one entry per CDR3 protein. In the table there are 130,000 to 150,000 distinct CDR3 sequences, less than 25% of which are singletons. The specimen sequenced was blood. The receptors derive from a woman aged 45-59 years with Graves' hyperthyroidism that later progressed to Graves' ophthalmopathy. The CDR3 runs from the conserved cysteine through the conserved F or W. D genes are given only for firm matches. Rows may omit the clone size; those that give it use once, few, many or a size class.

clone_size j_call v_call d_call cdr3_nt cdr3_aa
many TRBJ2-7 TRBV3-1 TRBD1 TGTGCCAGCAGCCAAACCCCGGGACAGTACTACGAGCAGTACTTC CASSQTPGQYYEQYF
NA TRBJ2-7 TRBV7-3 NA TGTGCCAGCAGCTTAGGGGTGGGCCTTGCCTACGAGCAGTACTTC CASSLGVGLAYEQYF
few TRBJ1-6 TRBV20-1 TRBD1 TGCAGTGCTAGAGGACAGGGGTTGGAGAATTCACCCCTCCACTTT CSARGQGLENSPLHF
many TRBJ2-1 TRBV5-1 NA TGCGCCAGCAGAGAAGTTAATGAGCAGTTCTTC CASREVNEQFF
few TRBJ2-2 TRBV9 TRBD1 TGTGCCAGCAGCGTAGCCTCAGGGGGCAGCGGGGAGCTGTTTTTT CASSVASGGSGELFF
few TRBJ1-5 TRBV4-1 NA TGCGCCAGCAGCCAAGTAGGCCCGAGCAATCAGCCCCAGCATTTT CASSQVGPSNQPQHF
many TRBJ2-5 TRBV28 TRBD1 TGTGCCAGCAGTGCATTACAGGGGGCACAAGAGACCCAGTACTTC CASSALQGAQETQYF
NA TRBJ2-6 TRBV12-3/TRBV12-4 NA TGTGCCAGCAGGAAAGGGGTTGCGGGGGCCAACGTCCTGACTTTC CASRKGVAGANVLTF
NA TRBJ1-2 TRBV4-2 TRBD1 TGTGCCAGCAGCCAAGGACAGGGAAATGCGGTCTATGGCTACACCTTC CASSQGQGNAVYGYTF
many TRBJ2-7 TRBV12-3/TRBV12-4 TRBD1 TGTGCCAGCAGTGTAATGACAGGGGGGTCCTACGAGCAGTACTTC CASSVMTGGSYEQYF
many TRBJ1-2 TRBV11-2 NA TGTGCCAGCAGCTTAGCTGGGAGTCCCTATGGCTACACCTTC CASSLAGSPYGYTF
many TRBJ1-1 TRBV28 TRBD1 TGTGCCAGCAGGACAGACAGGGGGCCCCTTTGGAACACTGAAGCTTTCTTT CASRTDRGPLWNTEAFF
few TRBJ1-3 TRBV15 TRBD1 TGTGCCACCAGCAGACAGGGGGCCGGAAACACCATATATTTT CATSRQGAGNTIYF
many TRBJ1-3 TRBV3-1 NA TGTGCCAGCAGCCAACCCGGCCAGGCGGATGGAAACACCATATATTTT CASSQPGQADGNTIYF
many TRBJ2-7 TRBV28 TRBD2 TGTGCCAGCAGTTTAACTAGCGGCCCGGGGGGCGAGCAGTACTTC CASSLTSGPGGEQYF
NA TRBJ2-5 TRBV11-2 NA TGTGCCAGCAGTTTGCACGACAATAAGTACGAGACCCAGTACTTC CASSLHDNKYETQYF
few TRBJ1-6 TRBV4-1 TRBD1 TGCGCCAGCAGCCAAGATTCCGGACAGGGGCTATATAATTCACCCCTCCACTTT CASSQDSGQGLYNSPLHF
NA TRBJ1-1 TRBV7-9 NA TGTGCCAGCAGCACGGACAGAAACACTGAAGCTTTCTTT CASSTDRNTEAFF
few TRBJ2-6 TRBV3-1 NA TGTGCCAGCAGCCAAGAGGGGAAAGGGGGTTATGGGGCCAACGTCCTGACTTTC CASSQEGKGGYGANVLTF
many TRBJ2-1 TRBV27 NA TGTGCCAGCAAAGCGAGCTCCTACAATGAGCAGTTCTTC CASKASSYNEQFF
NA TRBJ2-1 TRBV11-2 NA TGTGCCAGCAGCTTAGGACAGTTTAACAATGAGCAGTTCTTC CASSLGQFNNEQFF
few TRBJ2-7 TRBV9 NA TGTGCCAGCAGTCCAAAAGGAGGGAGTTCCGAGCAGTACTTC CASSPKGGSSEQYF
many TRBJ2-1 TRBV7-9 TRBD1 TGTGCCAGCAGTTCCGGGACAGGGGCCTACAATGAGCAGTTCTTC CASSSGTGAYNEQFF
many TRBJ2-1 TRBV28 TRBD2 TGTGCCAGCACTAGCGGGATCAATGAGCAGTTCTTC CASTSGINEQFF
NA TRBJ2-7 TRBV5-4 TRBD1 TGTGCCAGCAGTTCCACAGGGGTGGGCGAGCAGTACTTC CASSSTGVGEQYF
many TRBJ2-1 TRBV6-1 NA TGTGCCAGCAGTGAAGCGCTTCTCGGCAATGAGCAGTTCTTC CASSEALLGNEQFF
few TRBJ1-1 TRBV7-9 NA TGTGCCAGCGGCTCGACAGCAGAAGCTTTCTTT CASGSTAEAFF
many TRBJ2-7 TRBV28 NA TGTGCCAGCAGTATGGGGGAGCAGTACTTC CASSMGEQYF
NA TRBJ1-6 TRBV20-1 NA TGCAGTGCTAGACAGGGTTCAGGATCACCCCTCCACTTT CSARQGSGSPLHF
many TRBJ1-3 TRBV20-1 NA TGCAGTGCCCCAGCCACAGGTCAAGGGAGAAACACCATATATTTT CSAPATGQGRNTIYF
many TRBJ1-2 TRBV28 NA TGTGCCAGCAGTTTGGATAGGGGCCGCCTCTATGGCTACACCTTC CASSLDRGRLYGYTF
many TRBJ2-7 TRBV12-3/TRBV12-4 TRBD2 TGTGCCAGCAGTTTAACCGGGAGGTCCCACGAGCAGTACTTC CASSLTGRSHEQYF